The next 31 T cell receptor beta chains were all read from a single sample in a study of blood T cell repertoires in COVID-19. Sequencing was performed with immunoSEQ multiplex PCR; in TCRdb, only in-frame clones are kept and a portion is missing. The table records 150,000 to 200,000 clones, approximately 86% of them present only once. What was sequenced was peripheral blood. The receptors were gathered from a woman over 75 with COVID-19, enrolled during active disease.

The chain has TRBV4-1 and TRBJ1-3, with TRBD1 as a possible D gene (5 bases). Trimming shortened V by 0 bases and J by 2 bases, and 17 bases separated the two germline ends. CDR3 length equals 18 residues. CDR1 and CDR2 from the germline V gene are MGHRA and YSYEKL. CDR3 loop: CASSQDRKGPHAGNTIYF. The DNA for the CDR3 is TGCGCCAGCAGCCAAGATAGGAAGGGGCCCCATGCTGGAAACACCATATATTTT.

The genes are TRBV20-1 and TRBJ1-6; possible D gene TRBD1, 6 bases. V gave up 3 bases and J gave up 9 bases, with 18 bases separating them. Germline loops: CDR1 DFQATT, CDR2 SNEGSKA (reference sequence). This CDR3 contains 15 residues. The CDR3 region has the DNA TGCAGTGCTAGTTGGGTGCCTAAAGGGGGTTCACCCCTCCACTTT. Its translation: CSASWVPKGGSPLHF.

This clone has just one count. The chain joins TRBV3-1 (or the pseudogene TRBV3-2) to TRBJ2-7; TRBD2 agrees at 7 bases. The germline gives CDR1 LGHDT, CDR2 YNNKEL (reference sequence). The CDR3 is made up of 14 amino acids. Trimming removed 2 bases from V and 6 bases from J; junction bases left unmatched: 7. The CDR3 loop reads CASSQTGLAAEQYF. The CDR3 DNA reads TGTGCCAGCAGCCAAACTGGGCTAGCGGCCGAGCAGTACTTC.

The chain couples TRBV4-1 to TRBJ1-2; weak D call: TRBD1 (5 bases). The germline gives CDR1 MGHRA, CDR2 YSYEKL. V lost 0 bases, J lost 4 bases, and 12 bases lay in between. There are 15 residues in the CDR3. CDR3 coding DNA: TGCGCCAGCAGCCAAGATCCCGGCAGGGCCTATGGCTACACCTTC. Protein: CASSQDPGRAYGYTF.

Here the CDR3 reads CASSFLTGDTEAFF. The DNA of the CDR3 is TGTGCCAGCAGTTTTCTGACAGGGGACACTGAAGCTTTCTTT. The chain links TRBV27 to TRBJ1-1, with TRBD1 identical over 8 bases. The germline V gene encodes CDR1 MNHEY and CDR2 SMNVEV (reference sequence). The CDR3 has 14 amino acids. Losses at the gene ends were 3 bases for V and 3 bases for J; bases not matched to a gene: 3.

The gene calls are TRBV3-1 (or the pseudogene TRBV3-2) and TRBJ1-2; D is perhaps TRBD1 (6 bases). The CDR3 is 16 residues long. Germline assignment: CDR1 LGHDT and CDR2 YNNKEL (reference sequence). Trimming took 1 base from V and 2 from J, leaving 14 bases between them. CDR3 bases: TGTGCCAGCAGCCAAGGCCCCGGGACAAAAAACTATGGCTACACCTTC. It codes for CASSQGPGTKNYGYTF.

This clone was detected once. The chain has TRBV5-1 and TRBJ2-5, with D tentatively TRBD2 (8 bases). The CDR3 length is 15 residues. V was clipped by 0 bases and J by 5 bases, with 14 bases between them. The germline CDR1 and CDR2 sequences are SGHRS and YFSETQ. The CDR3 protein is CASSLAGRGQETQYF. CDR3 nucleotides: TGCGCCAGCAGCTTGGCCGGGAGGGGACAGGAGACCCAGTACTTC.

J is TRBJ2-1 and V is TRBV5-1; the D gene is possibly TRBD1 (6 bases). Germline loops: CDR1 SGHRS, CDR2 YFSETQ. This CDR3 spans 15 amino acids. Trimming cost V 2 bases and J 6 bases, with 15 bases left between them. The CDR3 sequence: CASSFQGIGGNEQFF. The DNA for the CDR3 is TGCGCCAGCAGCTTCCAGGGGATTGGGGGCAATGAGCAGTTCTTC.

The chain links TRBV18 to TRBJ1-2, with TRBD1 as a possible D gene (6 bases). The CDR3 is made up of 16 amino acids. Germline V gene lookup returns CDR1 KGHSH and CDR2 LQKENI. V shed 3 bases and J shed 4 bases, with 18 bases lying between them. The CDR3 coding sequence is TGTGCCAGCTCACCGGGACAAACATACCTCTCCTATGGCTACACCTTC. It translates to CASSPGQTYLSYGYTF.

In this sample, this clone turned up once. The CDR3: CASSHRTGGEAFF. The CDR3 nucleotides read TGTGCCAGCAGCCATAGGACAGGGGGCGAAGCTTTCTTT. V is TRBV7-6 and J is TRBJ1-1; 11 bases fit TRBD1. The CDR3 covers 13 residues. V lost 5 bases to trimming and J lost 8 bases; unmatched junction nucleotides: 4. The V gene's germline CDR1 is SGHVS and CDR2 FNYEAQ.

This clone was observed a few times. This sequence joins TRBV3-1 (or the pseudogene TRBV3-2) and TRBJ2-7; possible D gene TRBD2, 6 bases. The CDR3 is 12 amino acids. CDR1 and CDR2 from the germline V gene are LGHDT and YNNKEL (reference sequence). Deletions cut 8 bases from V and 3 bases from J, with 11 bases between. The CDR3: CASGRGSYEQYF. For the CDR3, the DNA is TGTGCCAGCGGTCGGGGGAGCTACGAGCAGTACTTC.

This sequence joins TRBV5-1 and TRBJ1-2; 10 bases are shared with TRBD1. The CDR3 extends over 13 amino acids. Looked up from germline, CDR1 is SGHRS and CDR2 is YFSETQ. The V segment lost 9 bases and the J segment 6 bases; nucleotides outside the gene matches: 8. CDR3 in amino acids: CATNTGTGDGYTF. CDR3 in DNA: TGCGCCACCAATACCGGGACAGGGGATGGCTACACCTTC.

The chain uses TRBV5-4 and TRBJ2-2, with 8 bases that match TRBD2. This CDR3 comprises 15 residues. V shed 3 bases and J 7 bases; nucleotides not matched to a gene: 8. Germline assignment: CDR1 SGHNT and CDR2 YYREEE (reference sequence). DNA of the CDR3: TGTGCCAGCAGCTCCGCGGGGGGCCTCAACGGGGAGCTGTTTTTT. This sequence encodes CASSSAGGLNGELFF.

The chain recombines TRBV19 with TRBJ1-5; D might be TRBD1 (5 bases). CDR3 length: 13 residues. CDR1 is LNHDA, CDR2 SQIVND, per germline (reference sequence). The V end was cut by 10 bases, the J end by 5 bases, with 15 bases between. CDR3 DNA sequence: TGTGCCACCCTGGGGAGGGGATATCAGCCCCAGCATTTT. The encoded protein is CATLGRGYQPQHF.

The chain carries TRBV3-1 (or the pseudogene TRBV3-2) and TRBJ2-2; D possibly corresponds to TRBD1 (6 bases). This CDR3 region has 15 residues. Germline assignment: CDR1 LGHDT and CDR2 YNNKEL (reference sequence). V was shortened by 0 bases and J by 7 bases, with 12 bases between the two germline ends. CDR3 in DNA: TGTGCCAGCAGCCAAGAGGGGGCGAATTTCGGGGAGCTGTTTTTT. It encodes CASSQEGANFGELFF.

The gene calls are TRBV10-3 and TRBJ1-1, with 8 bases fitting TRBD1. V lost 7 bases and J lost 12; bases outside the gene matches: 7. The germline gives CDR1 ENHRY, CDR2 SYGVKD. The CDR3 has 11 amino acids. CDR3 DNA: TGTGCCATCACCCGACAGGGGACAACTTTCTTT. Translation: CAITRQGTTFF.

This sequence joins TRBV7-3 and TRBJ2-3; D may be TRBD2 (7 bases). V was cut by 6 bases and J by 0 bases, with 28 bases left in between. This CDR3 has 20 amino acids. Germline V gene lookup returns CDR1 SGHTA and CDR2 FQGTGA. The CDR3 spells CASSLETPGGLHTSTDTQYF. The CDR3 DNA sequence: TGTGCCAGCAGTTTAGAGACACCGGGGGGCCTACATACTAGCACAGATACGCAGTATTTT.

The rearrangement uses TRBV6-7 and TRBJ1-5; 7 positions match TRBD1. TRBV6-7 is an open reading frame whose function is uncertain. The CDR3 covers 17 residues. The V segment lost 2 bases and the J segment 4 bases; nucleotides outside the gene matches: 11. CDR3 sequence (DNA): TGTGCCAGCAGTTACCCGGCAAGAGGGACAGAGAATCAGCCCCAGCATTTT. Protein sequence: CASSYPARGTENQPQHF.

This clone was counted a single time. The chain is built from TRBV27 and TRBJ2-7, with TRBD1 matching 9 bases. This CDR3 is 13 amino acids long. The germline CDR1 and CDR2 sequences are MNHEY and SMNVEV (reference sequence). V dropped 6 bases and J dropped 4; count of bases not matched to a gene: 4. This CDR3 reads CASSVQGAYEQYF. The CDR3 coding sequence is TGTGCCAGCAGCGTACAGGGGGCTTACGAGCAGTACTTC.

The rearrangement links TRBV7-9 to TRBJ1-2; a possible D gene is TRBD1 (6 bases). Germline CDR1 and CDR2: SEHNR and FQNEAQ (reference sequence). CDR3 size: 17 residues. Between the trimmed V and J ends, which lost 5 bases and 4 bases, there was a span of 23 bases. CDR3 region: CASSLLLDSQRSYGYTF. The DNA for the CDR3 is TGTGCCAGCAGCCTTCTGCTGGACAGCCAAAGGTCCTATGGCTACACCTTC.

The CDR3 DNA sequence: TGTGCCAGCAGCGTAGGAGCGGGCGGGGGCACCGGGGAGCTGTTTTTT. This codes for CASSVGAGGGTGELFF. This sequence joins TRBV9 and TRBJ2-2, with 7 positions matching TRBD2. The CDR3 has 16 amino acids. CDR1 is SGDLS, CDR2 YYNGEE, per germline. J was trimmed by 4 bases and V by 0 bases; bases with no gene match: 6.

The chain joins TRBV5-4 to TRBJ2-1; 9 bases match TRBD2. This CDR3 is built from 16 residues. The germline V gene encodes CDR1 SGHNT and CDR2 YYREEE (reference sequence). V lost 7 bases to trimming and J lost 0 bases; unmatched junction nucleotides: 8. The CDR3 DNA reads as TGTGCCAGCTGGGCTAGCGGGACCCGCTCCTACAATGAGCAGTTCTTC. Protein: CASWASGTRSYNEQFF.

This clone was observed a few times. The CDR3 DNA follows: TGCGCCAGCAGCGGGAGACAGGGGGAGTACGAGCAGTACTTC. Translating it yields CASSGRQGEYEQYF. The chain combines TRBV5-1 with TRBJ2-7, with 9 bases that match TRBD1. J lost 4 bases, V lost 4 bases, and 6 bases had no gene match. From germline, CDR1 is SGHRS and CDR2 YFSETQ. The CDR3 runs to 14 residues.

This clone occurred once. The J gene is TRBJ2-7, the V gene TRBV14; TRBD2 matches 10 bases. V was pared by 4 bases and J by 0 bases, with 3 bases of the junction left unmatched. The CDR3 is made up of 15 amino acids. CDR1 is SGHDN and CDR2 is FVKESK in the germline V gene. The chain's CDR3 is CASSLASGSSYEQYF. DNA of the CDR3: TGTGCCAGCAGCCTTGCTAGCGGGAGCTCCTACGAGCAGTACTTC.

The V and J genes are TRBV2 and TRBJ1-6; perhaps TRBD1 as D (5 bases). Germline values: CDR1 SNHLY, CDR2 FYNNEI. This CDR3 has 18 residues. V lost 5 bases, J lost 0 bases, and 17 bases lay in between. In DNA, the CDR3 is TGTGCCAGCAGTCACACGGGACTCCTGAGCTCCTATAATTCACCCCTCCACTTT. It yields the protein CASSHTGLLSSYNSPLHF.

This chain connects TRBV5-1 to TRBJ2-6, with 7 bases that match TRBD2. The CDR3 length is 18 residues. Losses at the gene ends were 4 bases for V and 2 bases for J; bases not matched to a gene: 12. From germline, CDR1 is SGHRS and CDR2 YFSETQ. CDR3 sequence reads: CASSRGGRVSTGANVLTF. CDR3 bases: TGCGCCAGCAGCCGCGGTGGGAGGGTGAGCACTGGGGCCAACGTCCTGACTTTC.

In its sample, this clone was seen once. CDR3 DNA: TGTGCCAGTAGTAAGCTCGGGAACACCGGGGAGCTGTTTTTT. It specifies CASSKLGNTGELFF. V gene TRBV19 combines with J gene TRBJ2-2; no clear D gene. The germline CDR1 and CDR2 sequences are LNHDA and SQIVND (reference sequence). Trimming took 4 bases from V and 1 from J, leaving 7 bases between them. The CDR3 runs to 14 residues.

CDR3 residues: CASSSPTLAEAFF. Written as DNA, the CDR3 is TGTGCCAGCAGTTCCCCGACGCTAGCTGAAGCTTTCTTT. The V gene is TRBV6-5, the J gene TRBJ1-1; D not resolved. Between the trimmed V and J ends, which lost 4 bases and 6 bases, there was a span of 12 bases. The germline CDR1 and CDR2 sequences are MNHEY and SVGAGI. The CDR3 runs 13 residues.

The chain is built from TRBV3-1 (or the pseudogene TRBV3-2) and TRBJ2-3; possible D gene TRBD2, 6 bases. This CDR3 comprises 17 residues. Trimming took off 1 base at V and 2 bases at J, with 16 bases between the two ends. CDR1 and CDR2 (germline): LGHDT, YNNKEL (reference sequence). CDR3 protein: CASSQASGSGITDTQYF. CDR3 nucleotide sequence: TGTGCCAGCAGCCAAGCTTCGGGTAGCGGAATCACAGATACGCAGTATTTT.

This chain connects TRBV19 to TRBJ2-5; D may be TRBD1 (6 bases). The CDR3 totals 16 residues. V was clipped by 4 bases and J by 3 bases, with 18 bases between them. Germline CDR1 reads LNHDA; CDR2 reads SQIVND (reference sequence). The DNA of the CDR3 is TGTGCCAGTAGTAACCCAAGGACAGACAGAAAAGAGACCCAGTACTTC. This translates into CASSNPRTDRKETQYF.

The sample holds one count of this clone. J is TRBJ1-1 and V is TRBV7-3; D gene ambiguous. Trimming took off 1 base at V and 4 bases at J, with 7 bases between the two ends. The CDR3 sequence is 13 residues long. Germline V lookup: CDR1 SGHTA, CDR2 FQGTGA. The CDR3 is CASSLKIATEAFF. In DNA, the CDR3 is TGTGCCAGCAGCTTAAAAATAGCCACTGAAGCTTTCTTT.